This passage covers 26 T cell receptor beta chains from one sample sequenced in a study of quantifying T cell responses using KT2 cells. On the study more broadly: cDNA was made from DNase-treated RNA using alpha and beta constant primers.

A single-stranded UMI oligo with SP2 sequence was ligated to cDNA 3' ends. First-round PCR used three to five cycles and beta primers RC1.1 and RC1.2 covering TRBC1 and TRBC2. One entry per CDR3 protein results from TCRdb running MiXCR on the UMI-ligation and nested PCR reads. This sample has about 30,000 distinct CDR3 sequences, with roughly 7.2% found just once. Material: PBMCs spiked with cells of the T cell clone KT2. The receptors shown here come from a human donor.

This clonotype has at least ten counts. The CDR3 here is CASSSDSGGLNTDTQYF. Here the CDR3 DNA reads TGTGCCAGCAGCTCAGATTCCGGGGGTCTCAACACAGATACGCAGTATTTT. V is TRBV9 and J is TRBJ2-3; D perhaps matches TRBD2 (6 bases). The CDR3 has 17 amino acids. Germline CDR1 reads SGDLS; CDR2 reads YYNGEE. Between the trimmed V and J ends, which lost 4 bases and 2 bases, there was a span of 20 bases.

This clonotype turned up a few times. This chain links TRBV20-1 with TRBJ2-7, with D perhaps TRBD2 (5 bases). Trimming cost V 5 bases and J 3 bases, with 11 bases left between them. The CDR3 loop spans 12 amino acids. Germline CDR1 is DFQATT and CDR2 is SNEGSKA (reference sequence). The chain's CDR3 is CSAPTSDYEQYF. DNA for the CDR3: TGCAGTGCTCCTACTAGTGACTACGAGCAGTACTTC.

As DNA, the CDR3 is TGTGCCATCAGTGAGTCTGACCACGAGCAGTACTTC. Protein sequence: CAISESDHEQYF. The V and J genes are TRBV10-3 and TRBJ2-7; unclear D gene. Germline V gene data show CDR1 as ENHRY and CDR2 as SYGVKD. The CDR3 length is 12 residues. Between the trimmed V and J ends, which lost 0 bases and 5 bases, there was a span of 5 bases.

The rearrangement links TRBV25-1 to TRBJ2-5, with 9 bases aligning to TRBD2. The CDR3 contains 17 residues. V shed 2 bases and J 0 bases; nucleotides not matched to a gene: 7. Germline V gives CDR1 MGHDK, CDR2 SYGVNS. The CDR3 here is CASSEIKTSGYQETQYF. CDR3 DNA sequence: TGTGCCAGCAGTGAAATAAAGACTAGCGGTTACCAAGAGACCCAGTACTTC.

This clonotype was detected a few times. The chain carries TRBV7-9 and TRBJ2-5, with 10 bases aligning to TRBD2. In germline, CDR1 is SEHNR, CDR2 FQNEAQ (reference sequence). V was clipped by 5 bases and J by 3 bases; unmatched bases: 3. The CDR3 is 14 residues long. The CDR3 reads CASSGLAGEETQYF. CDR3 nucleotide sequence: TGTGCCAGCAGCGGTCTAGCGGGAGAAGAGACCCAGTACTTC.

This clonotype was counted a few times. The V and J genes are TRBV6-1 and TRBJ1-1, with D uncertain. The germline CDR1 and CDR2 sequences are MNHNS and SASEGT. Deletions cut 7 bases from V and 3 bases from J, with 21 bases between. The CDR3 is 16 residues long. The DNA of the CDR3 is TGTGCCAGCACGTCGGCAGGTCTATTTCAGGACACTGAAGCTTTCTTT. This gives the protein CASTSAGLFQDTEAFF.

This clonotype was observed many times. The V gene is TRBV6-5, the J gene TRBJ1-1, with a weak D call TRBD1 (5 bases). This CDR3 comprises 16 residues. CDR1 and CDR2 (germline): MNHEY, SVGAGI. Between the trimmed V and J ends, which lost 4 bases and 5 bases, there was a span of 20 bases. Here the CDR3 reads CASSSVHGDPGTEAFF. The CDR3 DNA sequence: TGTGCCAGCAGTTCGGTCCACGGGGACCCGGGAACTGAAGCTTTCTTT.

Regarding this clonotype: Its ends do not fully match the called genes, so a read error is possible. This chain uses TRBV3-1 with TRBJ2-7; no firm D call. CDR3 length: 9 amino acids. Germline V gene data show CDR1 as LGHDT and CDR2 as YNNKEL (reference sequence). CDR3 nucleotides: TGTGCCAGCAGCCAAGGACCCACATTC. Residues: CASSQGPTF.

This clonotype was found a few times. The CDR3 nucleotides are TGTGCCAGCAGCTTAGCCGGGCACAACCAGCCCCAGCATTTT. Amino acids: CASSLAGHNQPQHF. V usage is TRBV7-2 and J usage is TRBJ1-5, with D unclear. The CDR3 has 14 amino acids. The V and J ends lost 0 bases and 7 bases respectively, with 10 bases between them. Germline V CDR1 and CDR2: SGHTA, FQGNSA. The entire variable domain, with the rest obtained from reference TRBV7-2 and TRBJ1-5, is as follows: GAGVSQSPSNKVTEKGKDVELRCDPISGHTALYWYRQSLGQGLEFLIYFQGNSAPDKSGLPSDRFSAERTGGSVSTLTIQRTQQEDSAVYLCASSLAGHNQPQHFGDGTRLSIL.

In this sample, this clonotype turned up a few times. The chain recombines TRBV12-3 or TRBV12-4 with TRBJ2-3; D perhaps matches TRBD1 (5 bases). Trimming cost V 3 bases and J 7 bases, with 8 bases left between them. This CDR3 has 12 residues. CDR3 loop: CASSLDTYTQYF. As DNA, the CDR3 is TGTGCCAGCAGTTTGGACACTTATACGCAGTATTTT.

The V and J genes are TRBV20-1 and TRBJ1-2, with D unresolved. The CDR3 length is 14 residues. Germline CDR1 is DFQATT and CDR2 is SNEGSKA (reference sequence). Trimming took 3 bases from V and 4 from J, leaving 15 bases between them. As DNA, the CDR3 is TGCAGTGCTAGCGTTGGACGGACCATCTATGGCTACACCTTC. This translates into CSASVGRTIYGYTF.

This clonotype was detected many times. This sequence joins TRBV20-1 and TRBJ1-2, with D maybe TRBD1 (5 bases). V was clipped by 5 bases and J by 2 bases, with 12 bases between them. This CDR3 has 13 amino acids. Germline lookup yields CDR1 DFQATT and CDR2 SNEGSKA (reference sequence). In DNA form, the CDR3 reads TGCAGTGCTGGGGGTAGGGGAAACTATGGCTACACCTTC. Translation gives CSAGGRGNYGYTF.

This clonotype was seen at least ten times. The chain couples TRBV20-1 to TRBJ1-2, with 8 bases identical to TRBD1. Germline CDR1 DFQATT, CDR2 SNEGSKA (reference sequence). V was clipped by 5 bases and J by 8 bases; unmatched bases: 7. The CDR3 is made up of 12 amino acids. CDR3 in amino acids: CSALQGDGGYTF. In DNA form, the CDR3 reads TGCAGTGCTCTACAGGGGGATGGGGGCTACACCTTC.

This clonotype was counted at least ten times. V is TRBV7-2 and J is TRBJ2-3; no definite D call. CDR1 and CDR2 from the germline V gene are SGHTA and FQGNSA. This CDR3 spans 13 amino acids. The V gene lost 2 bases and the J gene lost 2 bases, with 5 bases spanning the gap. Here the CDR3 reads CASSLWLTDTQYF. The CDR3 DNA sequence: TGTGCCAGCAGCTTATGGCTCACAGATACGCAGTATTTT.

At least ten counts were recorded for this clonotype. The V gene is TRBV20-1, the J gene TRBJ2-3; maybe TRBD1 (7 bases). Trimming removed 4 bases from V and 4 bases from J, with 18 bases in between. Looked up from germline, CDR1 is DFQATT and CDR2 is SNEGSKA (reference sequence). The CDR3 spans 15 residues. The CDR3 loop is CSATRGATAADTQYF. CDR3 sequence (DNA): TGCAGTGCTACCAGGGGGGCAACAGCGGCAGATACGCAGTATTTT.

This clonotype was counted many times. The chain's CDR3 is CASSSRQGAYEQYF. CDR3 sequence (DNA): TGTGCCAGCAGCAGTAGACAGGGTGCCTACGAGCAGTACTTC. The chain employs TRBV3-1 and TRBJ2-7, with 7 nucleotides matching TRBD1. J was trimmed by 2 bases and V by 5 bases; bases with no gene match: 6. The CDR3 contains 14 residues. Germline V gives CDR1 LGHDT, CDR2 YNNKEL (reference sequence).

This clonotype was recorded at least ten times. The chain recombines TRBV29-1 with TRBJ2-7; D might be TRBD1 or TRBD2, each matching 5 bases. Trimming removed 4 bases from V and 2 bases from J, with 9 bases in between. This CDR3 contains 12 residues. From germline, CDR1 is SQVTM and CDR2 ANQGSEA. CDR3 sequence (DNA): TGCAGCGTTGCTGAGGGGCCCTACGAGCAGTACTTC. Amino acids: CSVAEGPYEQYF.

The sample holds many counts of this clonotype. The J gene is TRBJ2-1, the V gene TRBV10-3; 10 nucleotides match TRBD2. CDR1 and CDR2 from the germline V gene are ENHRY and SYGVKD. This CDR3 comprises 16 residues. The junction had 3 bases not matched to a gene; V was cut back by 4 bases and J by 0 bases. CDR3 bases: TGTGCCATCAGTGGGTCTAGCGGGAGCTCCTACAATGAGCAGTTCTTC. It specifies CAISGSSGSSYNEQFF.

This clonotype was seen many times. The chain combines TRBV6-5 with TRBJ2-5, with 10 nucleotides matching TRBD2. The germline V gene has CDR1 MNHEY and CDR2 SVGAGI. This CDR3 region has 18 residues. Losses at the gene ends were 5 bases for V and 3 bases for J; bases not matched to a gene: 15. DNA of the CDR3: TGTGCCAGCAGTGGCAGAGGGGTAAGCGGGAGGGCCGAAGAGACCCAGTACTTC. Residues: CASSGRGVSGRAEETQYF.

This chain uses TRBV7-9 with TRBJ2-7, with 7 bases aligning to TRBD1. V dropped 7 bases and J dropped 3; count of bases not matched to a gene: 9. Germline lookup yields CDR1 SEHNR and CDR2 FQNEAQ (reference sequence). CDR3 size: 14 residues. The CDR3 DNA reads TGTGCCAGCAACTCACAGGGGCTTAGCTACGAGCAGTACTTC. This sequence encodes CASNSQGLSYEQYF.

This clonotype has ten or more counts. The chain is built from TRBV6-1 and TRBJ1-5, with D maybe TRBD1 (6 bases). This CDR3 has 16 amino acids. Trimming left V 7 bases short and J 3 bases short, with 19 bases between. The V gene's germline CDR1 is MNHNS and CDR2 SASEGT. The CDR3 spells CASTLRGEVDNQPQHF. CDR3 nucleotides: TGTGCCAGCACCCTGAGGGGGGAGGTAGACAATCAGCCCCAGCATTTT.

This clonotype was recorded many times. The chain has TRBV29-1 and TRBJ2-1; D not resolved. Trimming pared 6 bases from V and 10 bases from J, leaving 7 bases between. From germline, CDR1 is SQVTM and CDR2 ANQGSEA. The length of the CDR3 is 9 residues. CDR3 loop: CSVPEEQFF. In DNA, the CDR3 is TGCAGCGTCCCAGAGGAGCAGTTCTTC.

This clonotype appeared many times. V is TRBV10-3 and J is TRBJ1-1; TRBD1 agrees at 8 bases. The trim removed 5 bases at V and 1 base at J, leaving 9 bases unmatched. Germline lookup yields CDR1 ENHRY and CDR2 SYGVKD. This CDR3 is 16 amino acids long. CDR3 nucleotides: TGTGCCATCAGTCTCGAAAACCAGGGGGCGAACACTGAAGCTTTCTTT. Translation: CAISLENQGANTEAFF.

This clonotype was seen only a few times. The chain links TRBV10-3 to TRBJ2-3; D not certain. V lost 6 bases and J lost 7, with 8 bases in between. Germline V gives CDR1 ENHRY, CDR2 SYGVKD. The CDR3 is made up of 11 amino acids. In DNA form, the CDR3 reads TGTGCCATCAGCTCCCTAAATACGCAGTATTTT. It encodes CAISSLNTQYF.

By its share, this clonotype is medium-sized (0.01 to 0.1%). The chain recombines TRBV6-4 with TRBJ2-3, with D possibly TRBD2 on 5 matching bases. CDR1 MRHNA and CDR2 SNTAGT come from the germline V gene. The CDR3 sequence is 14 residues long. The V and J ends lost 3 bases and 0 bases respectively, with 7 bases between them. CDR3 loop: CASSERGSTDTQYF. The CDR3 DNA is TGTGCCAGCAGTGAACGCGGGAGCACAGATACGCAGTATTTT.

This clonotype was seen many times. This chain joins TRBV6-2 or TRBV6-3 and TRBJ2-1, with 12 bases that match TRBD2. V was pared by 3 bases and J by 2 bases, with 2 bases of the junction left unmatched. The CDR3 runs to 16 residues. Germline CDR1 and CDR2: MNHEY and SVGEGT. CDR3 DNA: TGTGCCAGCAGTTATACTAGCGGGAGGACCTACAATGAGCAGTTCTTC. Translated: CASSYTSGRTYNEQFF.